Below, 22 T cell receptor beta chains from the same sample are listed, as sequenced in a study of CD8+CD57+ T cells in acquired aplastic anemia. Those patients picked for sequencing had displayed CD8+CD57+ cell expansion on flow cytometry. Both TCR beta VDJ combination and CDR3 sequence profiling were carried out. Genomic DNA was the template for this profiling. TCRdb fed the reads into MiXCR, producing one record per CDR3 protein. The data hold 160,000 or so distinct CDR3 sequences, with roughly 48% observed a single time. The sample taken for sequencing was sorted CD4+, CD8+, or CD8+CD57+ T cells (not recorded which) from PBMCs. All receptors derive from a human donor with aplastic anemia.

The chain couples TRBV20-1 to TRBJ1-1; D is uncertain. The CDR3 loop spans 11 amino acids. The V and J ends lost 4 bases and 6 bases respectively, with 9 bases between them. Germline V gene data show CDR1 as DFQATT and CDR2 as SNEGSKA (reference sequence). CDR3 in amino acids: CSATLTSEAFF. In nucleotides, the CDR3 is TGCAGTGCTACGCTAACGTCTGAAGCTTTCTTT.

In its sample, this clonotype was seen a few times. The CDR3 protein is CASRGQGRSNYGYTF. The CDR3 DNA is TGTGCCAGCAGAGGACAGGGGCGATCTAACTATGGCTACACCTTC. The J gene is TRBJ1-2, the V gene TRBV6-2 or TRBV6-3; TRBD1 matches at 9 bases. CDR1 is MNHEY, CDR2 SVGEGT, per germline. The CDR3 has 15 residues. The J segment lost 0 bases and the V segment lost 6 bases, leaving 5 bases of the junction unmatched.

In this sample, this clonotype turned up many times. The rearrangement links TRBV15 to TRBJ1-3; a weak D match, TRBD1 (5 bases). Germline V CDR1 and CDR2: LNHNV, YYDKDF (reference sequence). The CDR3 consists of 14 residues. Trimming removed 4 bases from V and 5 bases from J, with 12 bases in between. CDR3 sequence reads: CATSNGAVRNTIYF. The CDR3 nucleotides read TGTGCCACCAGCAATGGGGCGGTGAGAAACACCATATATTTT.

There are a few counts of this clonotype. This chain connects TRBV10-3 to TRBJ2-1, with D perhaps being TRBD1 or TRBD2 (5 bases each). Per germline, CDR1 ENHRY and CDR2 SYGVKD. The CDR3 is 13 residues long. V was shortened by 0 bases and J by 9 bases, with 9 bases between the two germline ends. The CDR3: CAISESRGTEQFF. CDR3 nucleotides: TGTGCCATCAGTGAGTCTCGAGGGACTGAGCAGTTCTTC.

This clonotype was seen at least ten times. The chain recombines TRBV5-4 with TRBJ1-1, with a weak D call TRBD1 (5 bases). The V end lost 3 bases, the J end lost 0 bases, and 9 bases lay between the germline ends. The CDR3 consists of 14 residues. The germline V gene has CDR1 SGHNT and CDR2 YYREEE (reference sequence). The CDR3, as DNA: TGTGCCAGCAGCTCGGCGGGACTGAACACTGAAGCTTTCTTT. Its translation is CASSSAGLNTEAFF. Full variable domain (remainder filled in from reference TRBV5-4 and TRBJ1-1): ETGVTQSPTHLIKTRGQQVTLRCSSQSGHNTVSWYQQALGQGPQFIFQYYREEENGRGNFPPRFSGLQFPNYSSELNVNALELDDSALYLCASSSAGLNTEAFFGQGTRLTVV.

This chain links TRBV19 with TRBJ2-5, with 7 positions matching TRBD1. Trimming cost V 7 bases and J 4 bases; bases outside gene matches: 6. CDR3 length: 13 residues. In germline, CDR1 is LNHDA, CDR2 SQIVND (reference sequence). The CDR3 coding sequence is TGTGCCAGTAATCGGGACAGTAGAGAGACCCAGTACTTC. The encoded protein is CASNRDSRETQYF. The full variable domain, completed using reference TRBV19 and TRBJ2-5, is DGGITQSPKYLFRKEGQNVTLSCEQNLNHDAMYWYRQDPGQGLRLIYYSQIVNDFQKGDIAEGYSVSREKKESFPLTVTSAQKNPTAFYLCASNRDSRETQYFGPGTRLLVL.

This clonotype was counted ten times or more. DNA for the CDR3: TGCGCCAGCTCCGGGGCGGTTCCCTCTGGGGCCAACGTCCTGACTTTC. Translating gives CASSGAVPSGANVLTF. The chain is built from TRBV4-3 and TRBJ2-6, with D tentatively TRBD1 or TRBD2 (5 bases each). The CDR3 is made up of 16 amino acids. Trimming shortened V by 8 bases and J by 0 bases, and 14 bases separated the two germline ends. Germline loops: CDR1 LGHNA, CDR2 YSLEER.

The gene calls are TRBV7-9 and TRBJ2-1, with TRBD1 as a possible D gene (5 bases). Trimming took 4 bases from V and 15 from J, leaving 16 bases between them. The CDR3 covers 12 residues. Germline loops: CDR1 SEHNR, CDR2 FQNEAQ (reference sequence). CDR3 bases: TGTGCCAGCAGCTCTACAGGCGCCGGTGGGTTCTTC. Protein product: CASSSTGAGGFF.

There are a few counts of this clonotype. This rearrangement joins TRBV6-1 to TRBJ1-2; 9 nucleotides agree with TRBD1. From germline, CDR1 is MNHNS and CDR2 SASEGT. CDR3 length: 14 amino acids. J gave up 13 bases and V 4 bases, and 13 bases lay outside the gene matches. CDR3 DNA: TGTGCCAGCAGTGCCTTGGACAGGGGTCCCCCTGGCACCTTC. This sequence encodes CASSALDRGPPGTF.

Worth noting for this clonotype: The junction departs from the called germline gene at one end, perhaps through a read error. The J gene is TRBJ1-5, the V gene TRBV19, with D unclear. The length of the CDR3 is 13 residues. Germline V gene sequence: CDR1 LNHDA, CDR2 SQIVND (reference sequence). The CDR3 spells CASSRRSNQPKHF. Here the CDR3 DNA reads TGTGCCAGTAGTAGAAGGAGCAATCAGCCCAAGCATTTT. The full variable domain, rest sourced from reference TRBV19 and TRBJ1-5, is DGGITQSPKYLFRKEGQNVTLSCEQNLNHDAMYWYRQDPGQGLRLIYYSQIVNDFQKGDIAEGYSVSREKKESFPLTVTSAQKNPTAFYLCASSRRSNQPKHFGDGTRLSIL.

This clonotype was counted once. The CDR3 spells CASSLGRGDTQYF. CDR3 in DNA: TGTGCCAGCAGCTTAGGCAGGGGAGATACGCAGTATTTT. V and J are TRBV7-8 and TRBJ2-3, with TRBD1 as a possible D gene (6 bases). CDR3 length: 13 residues. The germline gives CDR1 SGHVS, CDR2 FQNEAQ. V lost 1 base and J 5 bases, leaving 7 bases between the germline ends.

The gene calls are TRBV25-1 and TRBJ1-2; perhaps TRBD1 as D (6 bases). The ends were cut back, 8 bases at V and 4 bases at J, with 23 bases in the middle. The CDR3 contains 16 residues. Germline assignment: CDR1 MGHDK and CDR2 SYGVNS. This chain's CDR3 is CASSPPSSRGLYGYTF. As DNA, the CDR3 is TGTGCCAGCTCACCACCGAGTAGCAGGGGACTCTATGGCTACACCTTC.

This sequence joins TRBV19 and TRBJ2-1; the match to TRBD2 covers 11 bases. This CDR3 is 14 amino acids long. Germline assignment: CDR1 LNHDA and CDR2 SQIVND (reference sequence). The ends lost 6 bases at V and 8 bases at J; junction bases unmatched: 6. For the CDR3, the DNA is TGTGCCAGTAGCTTAGCGGGGGGGCCCTATGAGCAGTTCTTC. Its translation is CASSLAGGPYEQFF.

This sequence joins TRBV5-6 and TRBJ2-7; no reliable D call. This CDR3 comprises 12 residues. V was shortened by 2 bases and J by 2 bases, with 5 bases between the two germline ends. The germline V gene has CDR1 SGHDT and CDR2 YYEEEE. The CDR3: CASSLSTYEQYF. The CDR3 DNA follows: TGTGCCAGCAGCTTATCAACCTACGAGCAGTACTTC. Filled out from reference TRBV5-6 and TRBJ2-7, the complete variable domain reads DAGVTQSPTHLIKTRGQQVTLRCSPKSGHDTVSWYQQALGQGPQFIFQYYEEEERQRGNFPDRFSGHQFPNYSSELNVNALLLGDSALYLCASSLSTYEQYFGPGTRLTVT.

This clonotype was counted a few times. A clone one base away is much larger, so this may be a read error. This chain connects TRBV29-1 to TRBJ2-4; 9 nucleotides match TRBD1. Germline-derived CDR1 and CDR2 are SQVTM and ANQGSEA. CDR3 length equals 13 residues. CDR3 in DNA: TGCGGCGTTTTCCGGACAGGGGAGAACATTCAGTACTTC. Protein product: CGVFRTGENIQYF.

The chain links TRBV7-2 to TRBJ2-7; the D call may be TRBD1 or TRBD2 (5 bases each). Germline V gives CDR1 SGHTA, CDR2 FQGNSA. This CDR3 contains 15 residues. The V end was cut by 3 bases, the J end by 4 bases, with 16 bases between. CDR3 nucleotides: TGTGCCAGCAGCTTTTATTGGGGCGGCGGGTACGAGCAGTACTTC. Amino acids: CASSFYWGGGYEQYF.

This clonotype was found many times. This chain connects TRBV6-6 to TRBJ2-7, with 10 positions matching TRBD2. V lost 0 bases, J lost 0 bases, and 2 bases stayed unmatched. Germline V lookup: CDR1 MNHNY, CDR2 SVGAGI (reference sequence). CDR3 length: 16 amino acids. CDR3 DNA sequence: TGTGCCAGCAGTTACTCGCGACTAGCGGGCTCCTACGAGCAGTACTTC. Its protein product is CASSYSRLAGSYEQYF.

This clonotype came up many times. The V and J genes are TRBV7-2 and TRBJ2-2; D remains unclear. Germline V gene data show CDR1 as SGHTA and CDR2 as FQGNSA. This CDR3 is 15 amino acids long. V dropped 2 bases and J dropped 2 bases, with 9 bases sitting between them. DNA of the CDR3: TGTGCCAGCAGCTTACGTCTAGGAAACACCGGGGAGCTGTTTTTT. Translated: CASSLRLGNTGELFF.

V gene TRBV7-8 combines with J gene TRBJ1-6, with a weak D call TRBD1 (5 bases). This CDR3 spans 13 amino acids. Germline CDR1 is SGHVS and CDR2 is FQNEAQ. Trimming removed 7 bases at V and 7 bases at J, with 11 bases between. CDR3 loop: CASKPGGNSPLHF. The CDR3 DNA reads TGTGCCAGCAAACCCGGGGGAAATTCACCCCTCCACTTT.

The gene calls are TRBV20-1 and TRBJ2-3; TRBD2 matches at 8 bases. The length of the CDR3 is 14 residues. J was trimmed by 2 bases and V by 3 bases; bases with no gene match: 4. Germline V gives CDR1 DFQATT, CDR2 SNEGSKA (reference sequence). The CDR3 DNA sequence: TGCAGTGCTAGCAAGCGGGAGCACACAGATACGCAGTATTTT. Encoded protein: CSASKREHTDTQYF.

This chain uses TRBV25-1 with TRBJ1-2, with D unresolved. The germline V and J ends were trimmed by 6 bases and 0 bases, with 14 bases remaining between them. Germline V gene sequence: CDR1 MGHDK, CDR2 SYGVNS. The CDR3 contains 15 residues. This CDR3 is CASSQVGHPNYGYTF. The DNA for the CDR3 is TGTGCCAGCAGCCAAGTAGGGCATCCTAACTATGGCTACACCTTC.

This clonotype was recorded many times. This chain connects TRBV5-1 to TRBJ1-6, with unresolved D. The V gene's germline CDR1 is SGHRS and CDR2 YFSETQ. The CDR3 is 14 residues long. With 7 bases removed from V and 7 bases from J, the gap between germline ends came to 15 bases. The CDR3 DNA sequence: TGCGCCAGCCGGGGAGAGACGGAAAATTCACCCCTCCACTTT. Translation: CASRGETENSPLHF.